A selection of T cell receptor beta chains follows, all from one sample in a study of graft-versus-host responses after intestinal transplantation. The table came from immunoSEQ multiplex PCR; TCRdb's copy has only in-frame clones and leaves some out. The data show 10,000 to 15,000 clones, about four fifths seen once. Sample: PBMCs, taken around 310 days after intestinal transplant. The receptors here all came from a human patient who received an intestinal transplant, so some T cells may come from the graft donor. Each CDR3 is given with its conserved first and last residue. A D gene is named only where the DNA matches it firmly. Rows may omit the clone size; those that give it use once, few, many or a size class.

j_call clone_size v_call d_call cdr3_aa cdr3_nt
TRBJ2-2 - TRBV28 TRBD1 CASRGTGATGELFF TGTGCCAGCAGAGGGACAGGGGCAACCGGGGAGCTGTTTTTT
TRBJ2-7 - TRBV7-2 TRBD2 CASSPRLAGGPYEQYF TGTGCCAGCAGCCCCCGACTAGCGGGAGGACCATACGAGCAGTACTTC
TRBJ2-5 - TRBV27 - CASSLSYQETQYF TGTGCCAGCAGTTTATCGTACCAAGAGACCCAGTACTTC
TRBJ2-3 - TRBV18 - CASSPADRIDTQYF TGTGCCAGCTCACCAGCGGACCGTATCGATACGCAGTATTTT
TRBJ2-7 - TRBV27 TRBD1 CASSRGGQGPNYYEQYF TGTGCCAGCAGTAGGGGCGGACAGGGACCAAATTACTACGAGCAGTACTTC
TRBJ2-1 - TRBV18 TRBD2 CASSPGLFSPSGTSGSWSYNEQFF TGTGCCAGCTCACCTGGTCTTTTTTCGCCCAGTGGGACTAGCGGGAGTTGGTCCTACAATGAGCAGTTCTTC
TRBJ1-5 - TRBV19 - CASSIDLLGLNQPQHF TGTGCCAGTAGTATAGATCTATTGGGACTCAATCAGCCCCAGCATTTT
TRBJ2-1 - TRBV11-2 - CASSTDKTAYNEQFF TGTGCCAGCAGCACCGATAAGACGGCCTACAATGAGCAGTTCTTC
TRBJ2-1 - TRBV6-5 TRBD1 CASSYSNRGPYNEQFF TGTGCCAGCAGTTACTCGAACAGGGGGCCTTACAATGAGCAGTTCTTC
TRBJ1-6 once TRBV6-5 - CASTGSSYNSPLHF TGTGCCAGCACGGGGAGCTCCTATAATTCACCCCTCCACTTT
TRBJ2-7 - TRBV14 TRBD2 CASSQSGTGEQYF TGTGCCAGCAGCCAAAGCGGGACTGGCGAGCAGTACTTC
TRBJ2-7 once TRBV4-2 TRBD1 CASSQEQGARSYEQYF TGTGCCAGCAGCCAGGAACAGGGGGCCAGATCCTACGAGCAGTACTTC
TRBJ2-7 few TRBV11-2 TRBD1 CASSSSDRGDHEQYF TGTGCCAGCAGCTCCAGTGACAGGGGTGACCACGAGCAGTACTTC
TRBJ1-5 few TRBV6-1 - CASNPRRGSEPQHF TGTGCCAGCAACCCAAGAAGGGGCTCGGAGCCCCAGCATTTT
TRBJ2-1 - TRBV7-9 - CASSLGPRVLVNEQFF TGTGCCAGCAGCTTAGGACCGCGGGTGTTAGTGAATGAGCAGTTCTTC
TRBJ2-1 - TRBV9 - CASSVATSIYNEQFF TGTGCCAGCAGCGTAGCAACTAGCATATACAATGAGCAGTTCTTC
TRBJ1-1 - TRBV7-9 - CASRVSGASTEAFF TGTGCCAGCCGGGTGTCGGGGGCCAGCACTGAAGCTTTCTTT
TRBJ2-5 - TRBV28 - CASSFPWGETQYF TGTGCCAGCAGTTTTCCCTGGGGAGAGACCCAGTACTTC
TRBJ2-3 - TRBV7-2 - CASSKVRGADTQYF TGTGCCAGCAGCAAGGTACGGGGAGCAGATACGCAGTATTTT
TRBJ2-1 once TRBV9 TRBD2 CASSVAGASGRAVGEQFF TGTGCCAGCAGCGTAGCAGGGGCTAGCGGGAGGGCCGTAGGTGAGCAGTTCTTC
TRBJ1-2 few TRBV30 - CAETSRVYYGYTF TGTGCCGAGACGAGTAGGGTGTACTATGGCTACACCTTC
TRBJ2-6 - TRBV5-1 - CASTDNGIRANVLTF TGCGCCAGCACTGACAACGGGATAAGAGCCAACGTCCTGACTTTC
TRBJ2-7 - TRBV9 - CASSVGQGSTAEQYF TGTGCCAGCAGCGTAGGGCAGGGGTCAACGGCCGAGCAGTACTTC
TRBJ2-7 - TRBV7-2 TRBD2 CASSLAGTSGSIYEQYF TGTGCCAGCAGCTTAGCGGGAACTAGCGGGAGTATCTACGAGCAGTACTTC
TRBJ2-2 - TRBV5-1 - CASSSFGTANTGELFF TGCGCCAGCAGCTCCTTCGGGACGGCGAACACCGGGGAGCTGTTTTTT
TRBJ2-3 - TRBV7-3 - CASSPYPRELPQDTQYF TGTGCCAGCAGCCCATACCCCCGGGAACTACCCCAGGATACGCAGTATTTT
TRBJ2-1 - TRBV7-9 - CASSLQAGSYNEQFF TGTGCCAGCAGCTTACAAGCGGGCTCCTACAATGAGCAGTTCTTC
TRBJ1-5 - TRBV19 TRBD1 CASSMDRGSNQPQHF TGTGCCAGTAGTATGGACAGGGGTAGCAATCAGCCCCAGCATTTT
TRBJ1-3 - TRBV19 - CASISSGNTIYF TGTGCCAGTATAAGCTCTGGAAACACCATATATTTT
TRBJ1-6 - TRBV25-1 - CASSDSMGAGSPLHF TGTGCCAGCAGTGATTCTATGGGGGCAGGTTCACCCCTCCACTTT
TRBJ2-7 - TRBV7-9 - CASSFGLAEQYF TGTGCCAGCAGCTTCGGGCTGGCCGAGCAGTACTTC
TRBJ1-1 - TRBV9 - CASSVAAEGRGNTEAFF TGTGCCAGCAGCGTAGCGGCAGAGGGCAGAGGGAACACTGAAGCTTTCTTT
TRBJ2-2 - TRBV10-1 - CASSEGGGELFF TGCGCCAGCAGTGAGGGGGGCGGGGAGCTGTTTTTT
TRBJ2-4 - TRBV6-5 - CASSTRGLAKNIQYF TGTGCCAGCAGTACACGGGGATTAGCCAAAAACATTCAGTACTTC
TRBJ1-2 - TRBV9 - CASSVATGNYGYTF TGTGCCAGCAGCGTCGCCACAGGGAACTATGGCTACACCTTC
TRBJ2-7 - TRBV28 - CASSFPIASLYYEQYF TGTGCCAGCAGCTTCCCCATAGCATCCCTTTACTACGAGCAGTACTTC